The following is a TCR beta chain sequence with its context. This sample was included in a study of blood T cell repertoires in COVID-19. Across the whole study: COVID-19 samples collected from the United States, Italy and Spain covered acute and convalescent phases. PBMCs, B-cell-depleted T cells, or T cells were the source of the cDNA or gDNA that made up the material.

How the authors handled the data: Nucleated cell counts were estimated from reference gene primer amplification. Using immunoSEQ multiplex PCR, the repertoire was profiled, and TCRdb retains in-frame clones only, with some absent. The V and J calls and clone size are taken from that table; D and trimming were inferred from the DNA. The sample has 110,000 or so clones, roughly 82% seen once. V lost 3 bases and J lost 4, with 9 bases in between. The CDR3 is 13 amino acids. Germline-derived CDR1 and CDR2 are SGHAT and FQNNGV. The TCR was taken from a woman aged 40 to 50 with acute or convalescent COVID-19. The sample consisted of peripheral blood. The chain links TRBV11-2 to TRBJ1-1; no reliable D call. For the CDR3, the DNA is TGTGCCAGCAGCTTTCAAGAGCTCACTGAAGCTTTCTTT. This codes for CASSFQELTEAFF.